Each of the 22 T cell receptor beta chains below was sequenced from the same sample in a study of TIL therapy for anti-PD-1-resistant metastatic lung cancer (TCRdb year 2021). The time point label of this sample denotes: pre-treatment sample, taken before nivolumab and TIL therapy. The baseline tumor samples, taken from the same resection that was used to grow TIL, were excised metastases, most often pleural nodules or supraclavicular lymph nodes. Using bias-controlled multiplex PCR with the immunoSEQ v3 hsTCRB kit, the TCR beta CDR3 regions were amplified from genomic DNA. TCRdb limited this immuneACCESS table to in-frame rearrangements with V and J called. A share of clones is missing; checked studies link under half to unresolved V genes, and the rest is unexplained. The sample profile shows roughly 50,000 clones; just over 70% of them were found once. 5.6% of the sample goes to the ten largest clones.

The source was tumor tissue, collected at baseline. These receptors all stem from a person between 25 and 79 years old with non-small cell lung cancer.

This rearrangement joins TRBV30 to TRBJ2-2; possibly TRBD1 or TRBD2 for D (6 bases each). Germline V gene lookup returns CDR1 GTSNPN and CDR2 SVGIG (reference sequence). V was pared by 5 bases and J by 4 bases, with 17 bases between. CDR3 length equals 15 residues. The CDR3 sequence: CAWGGLQGPTGELFF. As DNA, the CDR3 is TGTGCCTGGGGGGGGCTCCAGGGTCCCACCGGGGAGCTGTTTTTT.

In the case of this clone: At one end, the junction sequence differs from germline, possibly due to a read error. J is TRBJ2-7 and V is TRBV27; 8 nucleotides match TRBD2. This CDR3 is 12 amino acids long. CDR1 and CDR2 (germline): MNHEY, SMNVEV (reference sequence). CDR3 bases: TGTGCCAGCAGCTTGAGCCAGCGGGAGCGGTACTTC. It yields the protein CASSLSQRERYF.

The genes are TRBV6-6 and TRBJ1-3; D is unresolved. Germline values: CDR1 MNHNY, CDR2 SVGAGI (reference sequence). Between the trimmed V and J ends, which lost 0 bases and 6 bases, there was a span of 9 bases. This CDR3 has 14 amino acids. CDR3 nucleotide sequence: TGTGCCAGCAGTTACTCTGAGGGTGCAAACACCATATATTTT. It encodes CASSYSEGANTIYF.

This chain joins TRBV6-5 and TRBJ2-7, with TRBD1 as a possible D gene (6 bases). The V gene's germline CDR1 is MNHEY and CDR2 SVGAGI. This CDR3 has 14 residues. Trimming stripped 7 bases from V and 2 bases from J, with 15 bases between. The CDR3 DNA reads TGTGCCAGCACCCCCCGGACAGCTCCCTACGAGCAGTACTTC. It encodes CASTPRTAPYEQYF.

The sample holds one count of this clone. The CDR3 loop reads CASSLAQVTGYTF. CDR3 in DNA: TGTGCCAGCAGTTTAGCACAGGTTACTGGCTACACCTTC. V is TRBV28 and J is TRBJ1-2, with D possibly TRBD1 on 5 matching bases. The CDR3 runs 13 residues. In germline, CDR1 is MDHEN, CDR2 SYDVKM. Deletions cut 2 bases from V and 7 bases from J, with 11 bases between.

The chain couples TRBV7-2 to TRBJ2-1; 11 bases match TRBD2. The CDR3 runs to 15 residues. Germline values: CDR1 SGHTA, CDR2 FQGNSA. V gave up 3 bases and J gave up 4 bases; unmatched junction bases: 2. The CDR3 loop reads CASSLTSGEYNEQFF. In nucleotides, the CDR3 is TGTGCCAGCAGCTTGACTAGCGGGGAATACAATGAGCAGTTCTTC.

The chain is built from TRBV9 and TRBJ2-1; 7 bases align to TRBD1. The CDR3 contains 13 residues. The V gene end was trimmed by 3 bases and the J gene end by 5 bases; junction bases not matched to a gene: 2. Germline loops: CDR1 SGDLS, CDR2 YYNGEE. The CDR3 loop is CASSDRGDNEQFF. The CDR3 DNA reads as TGTGCCAGCAGCGACAGGGGTGACAATGAGCAGTTCTTC.

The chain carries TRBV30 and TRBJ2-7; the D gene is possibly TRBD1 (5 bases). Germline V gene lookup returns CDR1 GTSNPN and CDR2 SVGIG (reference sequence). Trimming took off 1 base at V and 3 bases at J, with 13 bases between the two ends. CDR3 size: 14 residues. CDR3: CAWSEAGPLYEQYF. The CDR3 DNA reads TGTGCCTGGAGTGAGGCAGGGCCCCTCTACGAGCAGTACTTC.

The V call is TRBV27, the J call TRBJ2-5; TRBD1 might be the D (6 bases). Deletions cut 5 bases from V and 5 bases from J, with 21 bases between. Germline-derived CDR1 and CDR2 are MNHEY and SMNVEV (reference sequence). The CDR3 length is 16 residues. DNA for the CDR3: TGTGCCAGCAGTACCCAACTCCAGGGGTACGGCGAGACCCAGTACTTC. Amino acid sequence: CASSTQLQGYGETQYF.

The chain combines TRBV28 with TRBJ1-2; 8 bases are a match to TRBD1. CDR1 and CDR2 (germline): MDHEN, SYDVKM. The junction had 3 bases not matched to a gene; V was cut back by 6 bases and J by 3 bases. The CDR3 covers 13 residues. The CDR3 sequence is CASSKTGDYGYTF. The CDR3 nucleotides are TGTGCCAGCAGCAAGACAGGGGACTATGGCTACACCTTC.

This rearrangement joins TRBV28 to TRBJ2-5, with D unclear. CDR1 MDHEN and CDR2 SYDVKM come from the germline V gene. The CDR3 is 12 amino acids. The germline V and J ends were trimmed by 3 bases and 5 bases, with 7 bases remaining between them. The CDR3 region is CASSFGQETQYF. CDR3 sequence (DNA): TGTGCCAGCAGTTTCGGCCAGGAGACCCAGTACTTC.

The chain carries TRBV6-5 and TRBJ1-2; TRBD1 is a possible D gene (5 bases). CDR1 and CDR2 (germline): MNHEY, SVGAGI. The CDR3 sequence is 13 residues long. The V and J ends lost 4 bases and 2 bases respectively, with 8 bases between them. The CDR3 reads CASSLGRNYGYTF. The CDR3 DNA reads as TGTGCCAGCAGTTTGGGACGCAACTATGGCTACACCTTC.

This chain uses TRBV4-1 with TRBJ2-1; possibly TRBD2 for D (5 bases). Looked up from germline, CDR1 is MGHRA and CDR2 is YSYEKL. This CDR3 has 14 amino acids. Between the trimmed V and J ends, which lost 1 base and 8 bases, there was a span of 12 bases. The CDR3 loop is CASSQGASLDEQFF. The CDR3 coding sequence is TGCGCCAGCAGCCAAGGTGCTAGCCTGGATGAGCAGTTCTTC.

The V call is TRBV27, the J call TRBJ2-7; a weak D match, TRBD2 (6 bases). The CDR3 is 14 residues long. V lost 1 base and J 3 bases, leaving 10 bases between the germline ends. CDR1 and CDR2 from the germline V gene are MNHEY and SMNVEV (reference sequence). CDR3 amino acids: CASSLFRGSYEQYF. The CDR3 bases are TGTGCCAGCAGTTTATTCCGGGGGAGCTACGAGCAGTACTTC.

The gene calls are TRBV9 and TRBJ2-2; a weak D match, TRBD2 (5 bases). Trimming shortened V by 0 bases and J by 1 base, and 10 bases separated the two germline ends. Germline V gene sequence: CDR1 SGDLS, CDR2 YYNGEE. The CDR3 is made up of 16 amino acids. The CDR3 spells CASSVEAGLNTGELFF. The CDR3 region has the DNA TGTGCCAGCAGCGTAGAGGCGGGTTTGAACACCGGGGAGCTGTTTTTT.

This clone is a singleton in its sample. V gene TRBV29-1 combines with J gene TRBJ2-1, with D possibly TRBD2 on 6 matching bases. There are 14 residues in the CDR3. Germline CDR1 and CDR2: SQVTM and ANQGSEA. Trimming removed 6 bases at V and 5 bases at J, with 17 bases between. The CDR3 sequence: CSVAGSSLHNEQFF. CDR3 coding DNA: TGCAGCGTCGCCGGGAGTTCTTTACACAATGAGCAGTTCTTC.

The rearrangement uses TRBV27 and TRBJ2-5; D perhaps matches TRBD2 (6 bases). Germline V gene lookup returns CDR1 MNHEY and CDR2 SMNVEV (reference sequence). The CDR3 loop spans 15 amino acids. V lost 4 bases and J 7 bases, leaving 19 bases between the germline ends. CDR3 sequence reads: CASSSSRGLGGTQYF. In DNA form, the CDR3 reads TGTGCCAGCAGTTCCTCGAGGGGACTCGGGGGGACCCAGTACTTC.

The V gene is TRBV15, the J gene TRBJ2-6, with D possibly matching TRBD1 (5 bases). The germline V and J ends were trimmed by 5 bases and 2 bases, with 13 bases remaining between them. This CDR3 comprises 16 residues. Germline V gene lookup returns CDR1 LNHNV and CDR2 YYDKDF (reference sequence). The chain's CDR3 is CATSLGADTGANVLTF. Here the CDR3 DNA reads TGTGCCACCAGCCTAGGGGCGGACACTGGGGCCAACGTCCTGACTTTC.

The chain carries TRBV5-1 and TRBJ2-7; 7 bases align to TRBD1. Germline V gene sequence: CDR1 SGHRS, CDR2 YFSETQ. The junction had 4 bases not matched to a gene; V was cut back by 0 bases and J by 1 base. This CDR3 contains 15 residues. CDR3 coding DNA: TGCGCCAGCAGCTTGGTTCCGGGACAGTCCTACGAGCAGTACTTC. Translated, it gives CASSLVPGQSYEQYF. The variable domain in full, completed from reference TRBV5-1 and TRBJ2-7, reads KAGVTQTPRYLIKTRGQQVTLSCSPISGHRSVSWYQQTPGQGLQFLFEYFSETQRNKGNFPGRFSGRQFSNSRSEMNVSTLELGDSALYLCASSLVPGQSYEQYFGPGTRLTVT.

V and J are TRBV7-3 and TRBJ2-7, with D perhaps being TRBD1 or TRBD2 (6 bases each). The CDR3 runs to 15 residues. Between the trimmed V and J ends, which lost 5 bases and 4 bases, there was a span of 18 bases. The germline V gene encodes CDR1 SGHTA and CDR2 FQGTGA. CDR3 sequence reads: CASSPQPGAVYEQYF. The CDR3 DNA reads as TGTGCCAGCAGCCCCCAACCGGGGGCAGTGTACGAGCAGTACTTC.

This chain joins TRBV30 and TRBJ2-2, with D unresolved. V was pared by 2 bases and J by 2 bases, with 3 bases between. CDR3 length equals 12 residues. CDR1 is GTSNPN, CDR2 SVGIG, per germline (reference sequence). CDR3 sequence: CAWSTNTGELFF. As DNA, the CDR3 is TGTGCCTGGAGTACTAACACCGGGGAGCTGTTTTTT.

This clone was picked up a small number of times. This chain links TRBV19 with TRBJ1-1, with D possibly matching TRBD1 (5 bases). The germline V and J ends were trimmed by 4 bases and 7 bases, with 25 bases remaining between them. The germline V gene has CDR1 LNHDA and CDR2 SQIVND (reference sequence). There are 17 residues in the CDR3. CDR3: CASSRQTTRAQAYEAFF. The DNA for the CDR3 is TGTGCCAGTAGTAGACAAACTACCAGGGCCCAGGCCTATGAAGCTTTCTTT.